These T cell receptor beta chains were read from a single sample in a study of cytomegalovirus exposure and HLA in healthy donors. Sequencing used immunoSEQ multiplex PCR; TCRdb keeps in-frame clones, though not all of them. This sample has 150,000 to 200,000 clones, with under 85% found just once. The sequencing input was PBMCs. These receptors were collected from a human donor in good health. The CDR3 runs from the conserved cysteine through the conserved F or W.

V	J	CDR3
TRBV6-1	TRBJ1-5	CASSSQGGDQPQHF
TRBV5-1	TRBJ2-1	CASSLAAGGRGEQFF
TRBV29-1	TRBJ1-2	CSVEGLGMGQYGYTF
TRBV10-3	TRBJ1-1	CANRDTMNTEAFF
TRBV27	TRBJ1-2	CASGPQGHWSGYTF
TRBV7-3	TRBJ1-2	CASSSGGGYTF
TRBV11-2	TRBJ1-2	CASSLGEGWYGYTF
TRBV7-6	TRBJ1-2	CASSLDRYGYTF
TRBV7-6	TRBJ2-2	CASSQSLVTGELFF
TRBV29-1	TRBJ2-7	CSALSGQNSHEQYF
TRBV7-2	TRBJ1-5	CASSLDRGSNQPQHF
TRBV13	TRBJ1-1	CASSSGQANTEAFF
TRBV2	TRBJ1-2	CASRRQGNYGYTF
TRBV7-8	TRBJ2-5	CASSLSVISTQYF
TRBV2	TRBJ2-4	CASSEVVRLAGFLAKNIQYF
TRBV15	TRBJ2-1	CATSTKKTESYNEQFF
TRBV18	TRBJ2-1	CASSMTGSSYNEQFF
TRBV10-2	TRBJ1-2	CASQGDAYGYTF
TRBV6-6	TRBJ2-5	CASSWRGETQYF
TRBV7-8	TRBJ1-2	CASSLVRQGGSYGYTF
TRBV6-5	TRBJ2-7	CASSYSLQGPYEQYF
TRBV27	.	CASSSITWDREDEQYF
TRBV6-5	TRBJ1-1	CASSKGVTEAFF
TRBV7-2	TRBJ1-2	CASSPRVSGNYGYTF
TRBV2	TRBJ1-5	CASSEGAHRAGNQPQHF
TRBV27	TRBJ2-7	CASSPRTSGNEQYF
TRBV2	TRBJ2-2	CASKGGWTGELFF
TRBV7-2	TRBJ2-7	CASSFPGQGSYEQYF
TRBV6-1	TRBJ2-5	CASSERGLETQYF
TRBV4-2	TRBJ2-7	CASSLSGGLYEQYF
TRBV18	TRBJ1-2	CASSPLLDSVHGYTF
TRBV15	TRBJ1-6	CATSRPGQGYNSPLHF
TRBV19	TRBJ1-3	CASSIGGTRSGNTIYF
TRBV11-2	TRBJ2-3	CASSLDPYTDTQYF
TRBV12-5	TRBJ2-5	CASGERTGGETQYF
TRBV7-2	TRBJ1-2	CASSLAPGQGAPGNYGYTF
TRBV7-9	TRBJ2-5	CASSLAGRGSETQYF
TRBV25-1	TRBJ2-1	CASSAPGGSYNEQFF
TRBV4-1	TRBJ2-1	CASSYRQGDYNEQFF
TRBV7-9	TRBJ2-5	CASRLLYSRTGETQYF
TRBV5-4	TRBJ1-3	CASSLFGQGAGNTIYF
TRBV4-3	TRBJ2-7	CASSQGQWGDYEQYF
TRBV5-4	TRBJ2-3	CASSPKDYTDTQYF
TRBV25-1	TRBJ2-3	CASSESLGASDTQYF
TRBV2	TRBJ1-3	CASNLGTDLSGNTIYF
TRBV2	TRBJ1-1	CASSHPNEAEAFF
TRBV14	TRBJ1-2	CASSQDGGSSTFYGYTF
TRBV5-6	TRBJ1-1	CASSPEGRGAFF
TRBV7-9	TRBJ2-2	CASSLANFIGGELFF
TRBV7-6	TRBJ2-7	CASSSITGARSSYEQYF
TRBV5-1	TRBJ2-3	CASSTTGTDSTDTQYF
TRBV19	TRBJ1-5	CASKLGGFGNQPQHF
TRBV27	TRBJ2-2	CASSLWANTGERFF
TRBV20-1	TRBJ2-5	CSYQGQETQYF